The present T cell receptor (beta chain) was sequenced within a study of T cell changes during pregnancy in multiple sclerosis. V gave up 2 bases and J gave up 7 bases; unmatched junction bases: 4. The V gene's germline CDR1 is MNHEY and CDR2 SVGAGI. CDR3 length equals 15 residues. Clones were sequenced by immunoSEQ multiplex PCR, and TCRdb holds only the in-frame ones, with some missing. The table lists approximately 58,000 clones, around 90% of them singletons, with 1.4% in the top ten. The sequence was obtained from a female donor with multiple sclerosis, enrolled in a pregnancy study. Sample: peripheral blood, taken in the second trimester of pregnancy. The V and J genes are TRBV6-5 and TRBJ2-2, with TRBD1 identical over 10 bases. Written as DNA, the CDR3 is TGTGCCAGCAGTTACGGACAGGGGGTTGTCGGGGAGCTGTTTTTT. Residues: CASSYGQGVVGELFF.